The present T cell receptor (beta chain) was sequenced within a study of blood T cell repertoires in COVID-19. V was pared by 5 bases and J by 3 bases, with 9 bases of the junction left unmatched. The germline CDR1 and CDR2 sequences are SGHTA and FQGTGA. CDR3 length: 15 residues. Study processing details: The assay estimated nucleated cells by amplifying reference gene primers. Data came from immunoSEQ multiplex PCR; TCRdb stores just in-frame clones and leaves some out. V, J and clone size reflect that table, while D and trimming were determined from the DNA. This table has some 11,000 clones, 73% appearing once.

The sequenced sample consisted of peripheral blood. This clonotype was sampled from a human donor in a cohort sampled during active COVID-19. This sequence joins TRBV7-3 and TRBJ2-7; 8 bases are a match to TRBD2. As DNA, the CDR3 is TGTGCCAGCAGCCCGCGGGGGGCGGGATACTACGAGCAGTACTTC. The encoded protein is CASSPRGAGYYEQYF.